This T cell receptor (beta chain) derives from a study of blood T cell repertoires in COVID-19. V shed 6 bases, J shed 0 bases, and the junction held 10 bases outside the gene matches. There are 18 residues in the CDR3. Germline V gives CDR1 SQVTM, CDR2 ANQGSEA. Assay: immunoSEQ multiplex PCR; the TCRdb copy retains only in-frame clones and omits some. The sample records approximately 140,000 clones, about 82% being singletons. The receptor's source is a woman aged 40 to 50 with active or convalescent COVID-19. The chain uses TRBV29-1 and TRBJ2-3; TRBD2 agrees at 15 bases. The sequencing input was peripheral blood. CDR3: CSVGLAGGRTWSTDTQYF. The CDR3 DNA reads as TGCAGCGTGGGACTAGCGGGGGGCCGGACCTGGAGCACAGATACGCAGTATTTT.